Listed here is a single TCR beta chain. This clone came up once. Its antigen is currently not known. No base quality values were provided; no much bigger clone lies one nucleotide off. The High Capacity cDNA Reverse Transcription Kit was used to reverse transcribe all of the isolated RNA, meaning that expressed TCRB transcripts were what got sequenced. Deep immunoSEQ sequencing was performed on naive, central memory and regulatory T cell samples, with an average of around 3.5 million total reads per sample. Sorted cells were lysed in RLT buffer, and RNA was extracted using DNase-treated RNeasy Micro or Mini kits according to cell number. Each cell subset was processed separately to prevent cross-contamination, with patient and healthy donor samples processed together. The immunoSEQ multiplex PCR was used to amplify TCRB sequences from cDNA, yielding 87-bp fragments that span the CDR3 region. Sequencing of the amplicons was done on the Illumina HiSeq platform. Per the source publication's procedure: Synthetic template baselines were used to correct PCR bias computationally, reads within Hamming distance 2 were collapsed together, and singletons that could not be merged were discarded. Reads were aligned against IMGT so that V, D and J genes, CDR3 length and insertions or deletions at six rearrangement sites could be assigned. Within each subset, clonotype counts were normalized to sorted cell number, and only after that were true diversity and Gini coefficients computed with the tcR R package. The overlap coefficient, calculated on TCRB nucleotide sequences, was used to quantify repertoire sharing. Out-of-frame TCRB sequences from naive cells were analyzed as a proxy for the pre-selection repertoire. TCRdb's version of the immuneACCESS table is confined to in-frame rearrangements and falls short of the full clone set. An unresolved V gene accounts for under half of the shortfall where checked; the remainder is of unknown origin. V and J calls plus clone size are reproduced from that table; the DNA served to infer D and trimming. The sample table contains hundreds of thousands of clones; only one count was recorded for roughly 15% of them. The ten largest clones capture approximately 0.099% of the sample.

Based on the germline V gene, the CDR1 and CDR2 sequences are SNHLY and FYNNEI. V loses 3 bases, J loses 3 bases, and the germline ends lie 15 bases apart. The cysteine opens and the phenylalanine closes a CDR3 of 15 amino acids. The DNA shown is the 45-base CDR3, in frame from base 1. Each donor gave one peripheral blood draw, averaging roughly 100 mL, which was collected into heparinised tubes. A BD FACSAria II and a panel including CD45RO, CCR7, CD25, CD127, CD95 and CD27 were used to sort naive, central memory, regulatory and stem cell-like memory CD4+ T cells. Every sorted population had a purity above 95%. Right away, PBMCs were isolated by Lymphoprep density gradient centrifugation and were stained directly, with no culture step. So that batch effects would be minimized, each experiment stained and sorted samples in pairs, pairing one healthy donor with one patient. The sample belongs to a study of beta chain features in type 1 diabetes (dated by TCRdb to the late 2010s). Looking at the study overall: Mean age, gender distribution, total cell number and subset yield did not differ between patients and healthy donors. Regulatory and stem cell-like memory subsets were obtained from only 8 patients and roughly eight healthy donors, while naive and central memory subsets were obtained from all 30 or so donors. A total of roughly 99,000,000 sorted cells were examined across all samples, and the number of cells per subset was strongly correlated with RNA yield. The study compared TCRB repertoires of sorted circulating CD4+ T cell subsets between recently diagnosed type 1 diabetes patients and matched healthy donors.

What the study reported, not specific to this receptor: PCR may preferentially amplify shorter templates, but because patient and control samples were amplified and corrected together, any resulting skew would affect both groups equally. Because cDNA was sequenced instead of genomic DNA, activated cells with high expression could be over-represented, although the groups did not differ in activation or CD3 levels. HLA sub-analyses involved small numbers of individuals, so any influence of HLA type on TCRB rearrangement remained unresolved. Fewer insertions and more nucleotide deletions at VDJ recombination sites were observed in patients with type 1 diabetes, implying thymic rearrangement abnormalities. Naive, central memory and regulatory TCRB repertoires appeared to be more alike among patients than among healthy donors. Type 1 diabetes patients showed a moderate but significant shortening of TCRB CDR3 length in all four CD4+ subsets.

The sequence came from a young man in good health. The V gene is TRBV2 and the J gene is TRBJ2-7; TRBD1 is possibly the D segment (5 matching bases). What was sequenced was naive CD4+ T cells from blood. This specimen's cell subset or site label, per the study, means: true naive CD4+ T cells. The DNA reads TGTGCCAGCAGTGACGGTGGAAGGGGCGGCTACGAGCAGTACTTC. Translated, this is CASSDGGRGGYEQYF.